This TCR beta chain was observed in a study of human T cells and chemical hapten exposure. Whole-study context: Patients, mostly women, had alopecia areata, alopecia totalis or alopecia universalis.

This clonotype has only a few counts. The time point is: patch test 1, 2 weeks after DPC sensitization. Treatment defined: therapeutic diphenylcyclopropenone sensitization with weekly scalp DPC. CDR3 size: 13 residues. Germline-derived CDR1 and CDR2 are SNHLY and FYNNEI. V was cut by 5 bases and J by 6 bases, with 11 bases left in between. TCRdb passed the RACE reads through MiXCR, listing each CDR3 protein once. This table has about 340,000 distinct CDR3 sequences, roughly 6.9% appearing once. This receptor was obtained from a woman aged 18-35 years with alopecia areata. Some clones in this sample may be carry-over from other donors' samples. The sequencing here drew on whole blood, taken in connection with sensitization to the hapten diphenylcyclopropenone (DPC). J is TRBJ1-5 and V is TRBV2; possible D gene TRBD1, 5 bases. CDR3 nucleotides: TGTGCCAGCAGTACACAGGCCGGTCAGCCCCAGCATTTT. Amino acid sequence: CASSTQAGQPQHF. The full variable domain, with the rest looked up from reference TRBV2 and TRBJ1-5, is EPEVTQTPSHQVTQMGQEVILRCVPISNHLYFYWYRQILGQKVEFLVSFYNNEISEKSEIFDDQFSVERPDGSNFTLKIRSTKLEDSAMYFCASSTQAGQPQHFGDGTRLSIL.